These T cell receptor beta chains were read from a single sample in a study of yellow fever vaccine responses in identical twins. TCRdb passed the RT-PCR reads through MiXCR, listing each CDR3 protein once. Among roughly 600 distinct CDR3 sequences listed, roughly 79% were seen once. The sequenced sample was T cells from blood (PBMCs), unsorted or a sorted subset (not recorded which), obtained before or after yellow fever vaccination (not recorded which). The receptors originated from a female donor who received the yellow fever vaccine. CDR3s include the opening cysteine and the closing phenylalanine or tryptophan. A D gene is named only where the DNA matches it firmly. Part of the rows lack a size; the others show once, few, many or a class for expanded clones.

size,J,V,D,DNA,CDR3
hyperexpanded,TRBJ1-1,TRBV4-3,.,TGCGCCAGCAGCCAAGAAGCAGAGTCTGAAGCTTTCTTT,CASSQEAESEAFF
.,TRBJ2-2,TRBV29-1,.,TGCAGCGTTGAAACGTTCGGGGAGCTGTTTTTT,CSVETFGELFF
few,TRBJ1-2,TRBV4-3,.,TGCGCCAGCAGCCAAAATCCCCGCGGCAGCTACACCTTC,CASSQNPRGSYTF
few,TRBJ2-7,TRBV20-1,.,TGCAGTGCTAGAGATGGTTCTCAAAGCCCCTACGAGCAGTACTTC,CSARDGSQSPYEQYF
.,TRBJ2-1,TRBV10-3,.,TGTGCCATCAGTGAGCGGGAGTTCCCCTACAATGAGCAGTTCTTC,CAISEREFPYNEQFF
.,TRBJ1-6,TRBV20-1,.,TGCAGTGCTTCCAGAGGGGCGGCCCTCCACTTT,CSASRGAALHF
.,TRBJ1-2,TRBV6-1,.,TGTGCCAGCAGCAACACCGGACTGAGCTATGGCTACACCTTC,CASSNTGLSYGYTF
.,TRBJ1-1,TRBV12-3/TRBV12-4,.,TGTGCCAGCAGTCCCCGGGAGAACACTGAAGCTTTCTTT,CASSPRENTEAFF
once,TRBJ1-2,TRBV24-1,.,TGTGCCACCAGTGATTCGGCAGAGGGACGTCGAACTAACTATGGCTACACCTTC,CATSDSAEGRRTNYGYTF
.,TRBJ2-1,TRBV29-1,TRBD1,TGCAGCGTTGAACCGGGACAGGGGGCCGACAATGAGCAGTTCTTC,CSVEPGQGADNEQFF
.,TRBJ1-2,TRBV27,.,TGTGCCAGCAGTTCAGGGTATGGCTACACCTTC,CASSSGYGYTF
once,TRBJ2-3,TRBV6-2/TRBV6-3,.,TGTGCCAGCAGCCCGAGGGGGAGCACAGATACGCAGTATTTT,CASSPRGSTDTQYF
.,TRBJ2-7,TRBV4-2,TRBD1,TGTGCCAGCAGCCCATCAGACAGGGACTCCTACGAGCAGTACTTC,CASSPSDRDSYEQYF
.,TRBJ2-1,TRBV20-1,TRBD2,TGCAGTGCTAGTACTACTAGCGGTCCCACCAATGAGCAGTTCTTC,CSASTTSGPTNEQFF
.,TRBJ1-2,TRBV30,.,TGTGCCTGGAGTTGGCAGGGTGGCTACACCTTC,CAWSWQGGYTF
few,TRBJ1-1,TRBV10-1,.,TGCGCCAGCAGTGGACCCGGGGAGTACACTGAAGCTTTCTTT,CASSGPGEYTEAFF
.,TRBJ1-5,TRBV28,TRBD1,TGTGCCAGCAGCCTACAGGGGGCGACCCAGCCCCAGCATTTT,CASSLQGATQPQHF
.,TRBJ2-1,TRBV7-7,TRBD2,TGTGCTAGCAGCTCGGGACTAGCGGGAGCGGATGAGCAGTTCTTC,CASSSGLAGADEQFF
.,TRBJ2-1,TRBV2,.,TGTGCCAGCAGTGGGACAGAACCCTCTATGTTGGATGAGCAGTTCTTC,CASSGTEPSMLDEQFF
.,TRBJ2-5,TRBV12-3/TRBV12-4,TRBD2,TGTGCCAGCAGCAGTGGACTAGTAGAGACCCAGTACTTC,CASSSGLVETQYF
.,TRBJ2-3,TRBV5-4,.,TGTGCCAGCAGCTTGGACAGGGTAGACACAGATACGCAGTATTTT,CASSLDRVDTDTQYF
.,TRBJ2-1,TRBV5-3,TRBD2,TGTGCCAGAAGACCCGGGACTAGCTCCTACAATGAGCAGTTCTTC,CARRPGTSSYNEQFF
hyperexpanded,TRBJ1-1,TRBV6-1,TRBD1,TGTGCCAGCAGTCCCGACAGGGCTGAAGCTTTCTTT,CASSPDRAEAFF
.,TRBJ2-1,TRBV10-1,TRBD2,TGCGCCAGCGGGGGACTAGCGGGGCCCAGCTCCTACAATGAGCAGTTCTTC,CASGGLAGPSSYNEQFF
.,TRBJ1-1,TRBV12-3/TRBV12-4,.,TGTGCCAGCAGTCTCGATGGCGGTGAAGCTTTCTTT,CASSLDGGEAFF
.,TRBJ1-1,TRBV5-4,TRBD1,TGTGCCAGCAGCTGGGCCCAGGGGGGGACTGAAGCTTTCTTT,CASSWAQGGTEAFF
once,TRBJ2-5,TRBV10-3,TRBD1,TGTGCCATCAGAGGGACAGGCCAAGAGACCCAGTACTTC,CAIRGTGQETQYF
.,TRBJ2-1,TRBV29-1,TRBD1,TGCAGCGTTGTGTACGTGGACAGGGTTTTCAATGAGCAGTTCTTC,CSVVYVDRVFNEQFF
.,TRBJ1-4,TRBV4-3,TRBD1,TGCGCCAGCAGCCAAGATCTCCCACAGGGGGCGATTGAAAAACTGTTTTTT,CASSQDLPQGAIEKLFF
.,TRBJ2-5,TRBV10-1,TRBD2,TGCGCCAGCAGTGAAAATACTAGCGGGGGACAAGAGACCCAGTACTTC,CASSENTSGGQETQYF
.,TRBJ1-1,TRBV11-3,.,TGTGCCAGCAGCTTTGGACGGTACACTGAAGCTTTCTTT,CASSFGRYTEAFF
.,TRBJ2-1,TRBV7-9,TRBD2,TGTGCCAGCACCCCGGGGACTAGCGGGATGGATGAGCAGTTCTTC,CASTPGTSGMDEQFF
.,TRBJ2-1,TRBV19,TRBD2,TGTGCCAGTAGTACCCGACTAGCGGTCTACAATGAGCAGTTCTTC,CASSTRLAVYNEQFF
.,TRBJ2-7,TRBV4-2,TRBD1,TGTGCCAGCAGCCAAGCAGCAGGACAGGCGGGTTACGAGCAGTACTTC,CASSQAAGQAGYEQYF
.,TRBJ2-7,TRBV4-1,.,TGCGCCAGCAGCCAAGGAAACTACGAGCAGTACTTC,CASSQGNYEQYF
.,TRBJ2-3,TRBV11-1,TRBD2,TGTGCCAGCAGCTTAGTGGGAGGGCGGAGAGGCACAGATACGCAGTATTTT,CASSLVGGRRGTDTQYF
.,TRBJ1-2,TRBV15,.,TGTGCCACCAGCCGCCCTCAGGAGGGCTATGGCTACACCTTC,CATSRPQEGYGYTF
.,TRBJ1-1,TRBV6-2/TRBV6-3,.,TGTGCCAGCAGTTACCTACAGGGCGGGACTGAAGCTTTCTTT,CASSYLQGGTEAFF
.,TRBJ2-2,TRBV4-3,.,TGCGCCAGCAGCCAAGGGGACGGGGAGCTGTTTTTT,CASSQGDGELFF
.,TRBJ2-1,TRBV15,.,TGTGCCACCAGCAAAGACCGGGAGCTCAATGAGCAGTTCTTC,CATSKDRELNEQFF
.,TRBJ1-3,TRBV30,.,TGTGCCTCAGAGGGCTCTGGAAACACCATATATTTT,CASEGSGNTIYF
.,TRBJ1-6,TRBV30,.,TGTGCCTGGAGTGCAGCAGGGGACCTCCACTTT,CAWSAAGDLHF
.,TRBJ2-6,TRBV4-3,.,TGCGCCAGCAGCCAAGATCCAGGGGGGCCCTCTGGGGCCAACGTCCTGACTTTC,CASSQDPGGPSGANVLTF
.,TRBJ2-1,TRBV11-1,.,TGTGCCAGCAGCCTGGGACTGAGCTCCTACAATGAGCAGTTCTTC,CASSLGLSSYNEQFF
.,TRBJ2-3,TRBV7-9,.,TGTGCCAGCGGTACCACAGATACGCAGTATTTT,CASGTTDTQYF